These 21 T cell receptor beta chains share one sample of origin, sequenced in a study of blood T cell repertoires in COVID-19. The protocol was immunoSEQ multiplex PCR, while the TCRdb copy is restricted to in-frame clones and leaves out a portion. The sample records about 160,000 clones, roughly nine tenths being singletons. Sequenced sample: peripheral blood. The receptors stem from a woman in her seventies with acute or convalescent COVID-19.

The J gene is TRBJ2-3, the V gene TRBV18; 7 bases fit TRBD2. Germline CDR1 KGHSH, CDR2 LQKENI. The CDR3 loop spans 13 amino acids. V was pared by 2 bases and J by 9 bases, with 5 bases of the junction left unmatched. The CDR3 spells CASSPRDYETQYF. The CDR3 DNA sequence: TGTGCCAGCTCACCAAGGGACTATGAGACGCAGTATTTT. The full variable domain, in which reference TRBV18 and TRBJ2-3 provide the parts outside the CDR3, is NAGVMQNPRHLVRRRGQEARLRCSPMKGHSHVYWYRQLPEEGLKFMVYLQKENIIDESGMPKERFSAEFPKEGPSILRIQQVVRGDSAAYFCASSPRDYETQYFGPGTRLTVL.

V gene TRBV18 combines with J gene TRBJ2-3; possible D gene TRBD1, 6 bases. Trimming removed 3 bases at V and 4 bases at J, with 11 bases between. Germline V CDR1 and CDR2: KGHSH, LQKENI. The CDR3 is made up of 14 amino acids. CDR3 in DNA: TGTGCCAGCTCACCGTGGACAGAACCAGATACGCAGTATTTT. This codes for CASSPWTEPDTQYF. The full variable domain, with the rest looked up from reference TRBV18 and TRBJ2-3, is NAGVMQNPRHLVRRRGQEARLRCSPMKGHSHVYWYRQLPEEGLKFMVYLQKENIIDESGMPKERFSAEFPKEGPSILRIQQVVRGDSAAYFCASSPWTEPDTQYFGPGTRLTVL.

The chain uses TRBV27 and TRBJ1-3; weak D call: TRBD1 (5 bases). Looked up from germline, CDR1 is MNHEY and CDR2 is SMNVEV (reference sequence). Trimming took off 3 bases at V and 1 base at J, with 10 bases between the two ends. The CDR3 is 15 amino acids. CDR3 sequence reads: CASSLGGLSGNTIYF. CDR3 nucleotide sequence: TGTGCCAGCAGTTTGGGGGGGTTGTCTGGAAACACCATATATTTT.

This clone was counted between two and nine times. The chain combines TRBV6-1 with TRBJ1-6; 9 bases fit TRBD1. Trimming at V came to 0 bases and at J to 8 bases, leaving 11 bases not matched to a gene. Germline values: CDR1 MNHNS, CDR2 SASEGT. This CDR3 comprises 18 residues. The CDR3 is CASSEAGNRGRFYSPLHF. In DNA, the CDR3 is TGTGCCAGCAGTGAAGCGGGTAACAGGGGGCGGTTTTATTCACCCCTCCACTTT.

The chain carries TRBV12-3 or TRBV12-4 and TRBJ1-3; 8 positions agree with TRBD1. This CDR3 has 13 residues. The junction had 5 bases not matched to a gene; V was cut back by 6 bases and J by 7 bases. The CDR3 region is CASRDRDVNTIYF. CDR3 coding DNA: TGTGCCAGCAGGGACAGGGATGTGAACACCATATATTTT.

This clone was detected only a few times. The V gene is TRBV27, the J gene TRBJ2-7; D possibly corresponds to TRBD1 (6 bases). Trimming left V 3 bases short and J 2 bases short, with 26 bases between. The CDR3 covers 19 residues. The germline V gene has CDR1 MNHEY and CDR2 SMNVEV (reference sequence). CDR3 loop: CASSLSYSVGWDKTYEQYF. Written as DNA, the CDR3 is TGTGCCAGCAGTTTGTCTTATTCGGTAGGTTGGGACAAAACCTACGAGCAGTACTTC.

The gene calls are TRBV5-1 and TRBJ1-2; no firm D call. The germline CDR1 and CDR2 sequences are SGHRS and YFSETQ. The CDR3 is made up of 14 amino acids. Between the trimmed V and J ends, which lost 0 bases and 7 bases, there was a span of 13 bases. DNA for the CDR3: TGCGCCAGCAGCTTGGTGGGCGGAGGTCGTGGCTACACCTTC. This codes for CASSLVGGGRGYTF.

The genes are TRBV19 and TRBJ1-4, with TRBD1 matching over 7 bases. V lost 8 bases and J lost 0; bases outside the gene matches: 3. This CDR3 is built from 14 residues. Germline V lookup: CDR1 LNHDA, CDR2 SQIVND (reference sequence). As DNA, the CDR3 is TGTGCCAGTCAGGGGGTGGCAACTAATGAAAAACTGTTTTTT. Protein product: CASQGVATNEKLFF.

The rearrangement links TRBV25-1 to TRBJ2-4; a weak D match, TRBD2 (5 bases). Germline values: CDR1 MGHDK, CDR2 SYGVNS. The CDR3 runs to 14 residues. The V gene lost 4 bases and the J gene lost 9 bases, with 16 bases spanning the gap. CDR3 protein: CASSASPTAGIQYF. For the CDR3, the DNA is TGTGCCAGCAGTGCTAGCCCCACCGCGGGCATTCAGTACTTC.

This chain uses TRBV18 with TRBJ1-2, with TRBD1 matching 11 bases. Germline V CDR1 and CDR2: KGHSH, LQKENI. Trimming cost V 3 bases and J 6 bases; bases outside gene matches: 9. This CDR3 has 16 amino acids. CDR3: CASSPSGQGASNGYTF. The CDR3 DNA reads TGTGCCAGCTCACCCTCCGGACAGGGGGCTTCCAATGGCTACACCTTC.

The genes are TRBV6-5 and TRBJ2-7; TRBD1 matches 7 bases. V dropped 4 bases and J dropped 6; count of bases not matched to a gene: 3. CDR1 and CDR2 from the germline V gene are MNHEY and SVGAGI. The CDR3 sequence is 12 residues long. The chain's CDR3 is CASSSRQGEQYF. In DNA form, the CDR3 reads TGTGCCAGCAGTTCACGACAGGGCGAGCAGTACTTC.

The chain uses TRBV7-2 and TRBJ2-7, with D tentatively TRBD2 (7 bases). This CDR3 comprises 15 residues. In germline, CDR1 is SGHTA, CDR2 FQGNSA. Deletions cut 6 bases from V and 4 bases from J, with 19 bases between. CDR3 loop: CASSMGGGLGYEQYF. As DNA, the CDR3 is TGTGCCAGCAGTATGGGAGGGGGGTTAGGGTACGAGCAGTACTTC.

The chain uses TRBV5-1 and TRBJ2-7, with 9 bases aligning to TRBD1. The CDR3 length is 16 residues. Germline CDR1 is SGHRS and CDR2 is YFSETQ. J gave up 3 bases and V 3 bases, and 10 bases lay outside the gene matches. This CDR3 reads CASSSSPGTGFYEQYF. Written as DNA, the CDR3 is TGCGCCAGCAGCTCGAGCCCCGGGACAGGGTTCTACGAGCAGTACTTC.

V and J are TRBV5-6 and TRBJ2-2; D is perhaps TRBD2 (5 bases). Trimming took 4 bases from V and 0 from J, leaving 7 bases between them. The length of the CDR3 is 14 residues. The germline V gene encodes CDR1 SGHDT and CDR2 YYEEEE. CDR3 residues: CASSGLANTGELFF. The CDR3 DNA reads as TGTGCCAGCAGCGGACTCGCGAACACCGGGGAGCTGTTTTTT.

The chain couples TRBV6-6 to TRBJ2-7; the match to TRBD1 covers 9 bases. This CDR3 region has 14 residues. V trimming: 2 bases; J trimming: 10 bases; junction bases outside the gene matches: 9. CDR1 MNHNY and CDR2 SVGAGI come from the germline V gene (reference sequence). CDR3 sequence (DNA): TGTGCCAGCAGTTACGTTAGGGGACAGGGCGAACAGTACTTC. Translation: CASSYVRGQGEQYF.

A single count supports this clone. The chain employs TRBV5-1 and TRBJ2-1, with a possible D match to TRBD2 (6 bases). Germline V gene lookup returns CDR1 SGHRS and CDR2 YFSETQ. The CDR3 runs 16 residues. The V end lost 3 bases, the J end lost 8 bases, and 21 bases lay between the germline ends. CDR3 sequence: CASSSTPGTSWDEQFF. As DNA, the CDR3 is TGCGCCAGCAGCTCCACGCCGGGCACTAGCTGGGATGAGCAGTTCTTC.

The chain is built from TRBV5-6 and TRBJ1-2; 11 nucleotides agree with TRBD1. Looked up from germline, CDR1 is SGHDT and CDR2 is YYEEEE. The trim removed 2 bases at V and 6 bases at J, leaving 9 bases unmatched. This CDR3 has 16 residues. For the CDR3, the DNA is TGTGCCAGCAGCTTCACGGCCCCGGGACAGGGGGATGGCTACACCTTC. As protein: CASSFTAPGQGDGYTF.

CDR3 region: CASSPDMGGYTF. CDR3 in DNA: TGTGCCAGCTCACCTGACATGGGTGGCTACACCTTC. This sequence joins TRBV18 and TRBJ1-2; D unresolved. Between the trimmed V and J ends, which lost 3 bases and 7 bases, there was a span of 9 bases. The V gene's germline CDR1 is KGHSH and CDR2 LQKENI. CDR3 size: 12 residues.

The rearrangement links TRBV5-4 to TRBJ1-2, with TRBD1 identical over 9 bases. The CDR3 runs to 16 residues. Germline CDR1 is SGHNT and CDR2 is YYREEE (reference sequence). V was clipped by 6 bases and J by 4 bases; unmatched bases: 13. The CDR3 DNA sequence: TGTGCCAGCAAGACCCACGGGACAGGGAGGGCCTATGGCTACACCTTC. Translating it yields CASKTHGTGRAYGYTF.

Written as DNA, the CDR3 is TGTGCCAGCTCACCACAGGGGGCGGGTGAGCAGTTCTTC. It translates to CASSPQGAGEQFF. The chain has TRBV18 and TRBJ2-1, with 7 bases identical to TRBD1. Germline loops: CDR1 KGHSH, CDR2 LQKENI. This CDR3 comprises 13 residues. The V and J ends lost 1 base and 9 bases, in that order; junction bases with no gene match: 3.

The genes are TRBV27 and TRBJ2-3; D gene uncertain. V dropped 3 bases and J dropped 0 bases, with 4 bases sitting between them. CDR3 length: 13 amino acids. The germline V gene has CDR1 MNHEY and CDR2 SMNVEV (reference sequence). The CDR3 bases are TGTGCCAGCAGTTTCTATAGCACAGATACGCAGTATTTT. Translating it yields CASSFYSTDTQYF.